Listed below are T cell receptor beta chains from one sample, sequenced in a study of PD-L1 blockade in urothelial cancer. Only in-frame clones appear in the TCRdb table, and some are missing; sequencing was by immunoSEQ multiplex PCR. This table has around 57,000 clones, 80% to 90% appearing once. The source material was PBMCs, sampled around atezolizumab (anti-PD-L1) treatment. Receptor source: a man in his 70s with urothelial cancer. The CDR3 runs from the conserved cysteine through the conserved F or W. D genes are given only for firm matches. Where a row states a size, it is once, few, many or the class of an expanded clone; other rows omit it.

V	size	J	D	DNA	CDR3
TRBV7-3	few	TRBJ2-2	NA	TGTGCCAGCAGCCGGTGGAACACCGGGGAGCTGTTTTTT	CASSRWNTGELFF
TRBV18	NA	TRBJ2-2	NA	TGTGCCAGCTCACCGATTGTCAGGGTGGACACCGGGGAGCTGTTTTTT	CASSPIVRVDTGELFF
TRBV11-2	NA	TRBJ2-3	NA	TGTGCCAGCAGCCCCCAAGGGGTAACGGCAGATACGCAGTATTTT	CASSPQGVTADTQYF
TRBV5-1	NA	TRBJ2-7	NA	TGCGCCAGCAGCTTGGAGGGCAGGGGAGGGGAGCAGTACTTC	CASSLEGRGGEQYF
TRBV9	NA	TRBJ2-2	TRBD2	TGTGCCAGCAGCGTAACTCCGAGGACTAGCGGGAGTAGTGGTGGAACCGGGGAGCTGTTTTTT	CASSVTPRTSGSSGGTGELFF
TRBV19	NA	TRBJ2-1	TRBD2	TGTGCCAGTACCCAGGGTGTTCGGGAGGATGAGCAGTTCTTC	CASTQGVREDEQFF
TRBV12-5	NA	TRBJ2-1	NA	TGTGCTAGTGGTTTGGAGGGGGATTTCTACAATGAGCAGTTCTTC	CASGLEGDFYNEQFF
TRBV19	NA	TRBJ2-7	NA	TGTGTCAAGAAGGGGGAGCAGTACTTC	CVKKGEQYF
TRBV28	NA	TRBJ2-1	NA	TGTGCCAGCAGTTTAGGGCAGGGGACGGGGTGGAAGTTCTTC	CASSLGQGTGWKFF
TRBV16	NA	TRBJ1-4	NA	TGTGCCAGCAGCCCCAGGACGGGGAATGAAAAACTGTTTTTT	CASSPRTGNEKLFF
TRBV5-1	NA	TRBJ2-5	TRBD1	TGCGCCAGCAGCTTGGGACAGGGGACGAAGTACCAAGAGACCCAGTACTTC	CASSLGQGTKYQETQYF
TRBV19	many	TRBJ2-7	TRBD1	TGTGCCAGTAGTATAGTCGGGACAGGTAACTACGAGCAGTACTTC	CASSIVGTGNYEQYF
TRBV5-1	NA	TRBJ1-3	NA	TGCGCCAGCAGTCAGGGGCTGGAGGGAAACACCATATATTTT	CASSQGLEGNTIYF
TRBV9	few	TRBJ1-1	TRBD1	TGTGCCAGCAGCTCCCCGGGACAGGCTGAAGCTTTCTTT	CASSSPGQAEAFF
TRBV21-1	NA	TRBJ1-3	NA	TGTGCCAGCAGCAAAGAGAAAATGAGGATTAGTCCTGGAAACACCATATATTTT	CASSKEKMRISPGNTIYF
TRBV19	NA	TRBJ1-5	NA	TGTGCCAGTAGTATGGTGGAGGGGCCCCAGCATTTT	CASSMVEGPQHF
TRBV13	NA	TRBJ1-1	NA	NA	CASSFGQGTMKRQVF
TRBV18	NA	TRBJ1-1	NA	TGTGCCAGCTCACCACCGAGAGGAATGAACACTGAAGCTTTCTTT	CASSPPRGMNTEAFF
TRBV27	NA	TRBJ2-2	TRBD2	TGTGCCAGCAGTACAGCGGGAGTGGGCACCGGGGAGCTGTTTTTT	CASSTAGVGTGELFF
TRBV7-9	few	TRBJ1-1	NA	TGTGCCAGCAGCTTAGTCGTGGGCGAAGCTTTCTTT	CASSLVVGEAFF
TRBV4-2	NA	TRBJ1-3	TRBD1	TGTGCCAGCAGCCACGAAGACAGGGGTGAAAACACCATATATTTT	CASSHEDRGENTIYF
TRBV16	few	TRBJ1-2	TRBD1	TGTGCCAGCAGCCCCGTTCAGGGGGGCGGTCACTATGGCTACACCTTC	CASSPVQGGGHYGYTF
TRBV7-9	NA	TRBJ2-7	TRBD2	TGTGCCAGCAGCCCTAGCGGCTCCTACGAGCAGTACTTC	CASSPSGSYEQYF
TRBV19	NA	TRBJ1-5	NA	TGTGCCAGTAAGCAGGGCGGATCGAGCGAGCCCCAGCATTTT	CASKQGGSSEPQHF
TRBV7-7	once	TRBJ1-4	TRBD1	TGTGCTAGCAGCTTAGGGACAGGGCAGAAGGAAAAACTGTTTTTT	CASSLGTGQKEKLFF
TRBV18	NA	TRBJ2-1	NA	TGTGCCAGCTCACCCTATTTCAGCAAAGAGGCCTACAATGAGCAGTTCTTC	CASSPYFSKEAYNEQFF
TRBV28	NA	TRBJ2-3	TRBD2	TGTGCCAGCAGTTCCTTTACTAGCGTTTCTAGCACAGATACGCAGTATTTT	CASSSFTSVSSTDTQYF
TRBV9	NA	TRBJ2-7	TRBD1	TGTGCCAGCAGCGTGAGGACAGGGGATGAGCAGTACTTC	CASSVRTGDEQYF
TRBV11-3	few	TRBJ2-5	NA	TGTGCCAGCAGCTTAGAATCGATCGGGTCAAAGACCCAGTACTTC	CASSLESIGSKTQYF
TRBV7-2	NA	TRBJ1-3	TRBD1	TGTGCCAGCAGCCTGGACAGGGGAACTGGAAACACCATATATTTT	CASSLDRGTGNTIYF
TRBV5-5	few	TRBJ2-1	NA	TGTGCCAGCAGCGCCAGGGGCGTTTTCTCGGATGAGCAGTTCTTC	CASSARGVFSDEQFF